This T cell receptor beta chain stems from a study of regulatory dendritic cells for organ transplantation. With regard to this clone: The junction does not match germline at one end; this may be a read error.

Using immunoSEQ multiplex PCR, the repertoire was profiled, and TCRdb retains in-frame clones only, with some absent. Among approximately 35,000 clones listed, roughly nine tenths were seen once. From germline, CDR1 is SSHAT and CDR2 FNYEAQ (reference sequence). The CDR3 extends over 13 amino acids. The material sequenced was naive CD4+ T cells from blood. Sample subset: CD45RA+ naive T cells. The source of this sequence is a human donor in good health. This chain connects TRBV7-7 to TRBJ2-5; D is undetermined. The CDR3 here is CASSFLGPETQYF. The CDR3 region has the DNA TGTGCTAGCAGCTTTCTGGGTCCGGAGACCCAGTACTTC.